These 30 T cell receptor beta chains were sequenced from one sample in a study of early T cells in non-severe SARS-CoV-2 infection. TCRdb used MiXCR to reprocess the 5' RACE reads, holding one entry per CDR3 protein. Of 55,000 to 70,000 distinct CDR3 sequences listed, roughly 10% are singletons. The specimen was whole blood. The receptors originated from an adult who was a healthcare worker with PCR-confirmed SARS-CoV-2 infection or an uninfected control (not recorded which).

This clonotype was detected ten times or more. The chain employs TRBV3-1 and TRBJ2-1, with a weak D call TRBD1 (6 bases). This CDR3 spans 16 amino acids. The V gene's germline CDR1 is LGHDT and CDR2 YNNKEL (reference sequence). The V gene lost 2 bases and the J gene lost 6 bases, with 17 bases spanning the gap. CDR3 residues: CASSQRGGGWGNEQFF. The CDR3, as DNA: TGTGCCAGCAGCCAACGTGGGGGCGGCTGGGGCAATGAGCAGTTCTTC.

This clonotype occurred many times. The CDR3 bases are TGTGCCAGCAGCACAATAGCGGGACTAGCGGGGAAGTACAATGAGCAGTTCTTC. Translating gives CASSTIAGLAGKYNEQFF. This rearrangement joins TRBV13 to TRBJ2-1; 13 positions match TRBD2. CDR1 PRHDT and CDR2 FYEKMQ come from the germline V gene (reference sequence). The CDR3 has 18 residues. V dropped 5 bases and J dropped 4; count of bases not matched to a gene: 11.

This clonotype was detected only a few times. The V gene is TRBV10-2, the J gene TRBJ2-5, with TRBD2 identical over 12 bases. This CDR3 comprises 15 residues. Germline CDR1 is WSHSY and CDR2 is SAAADI. The ends lost 8 bases at V and 3 bases at J; junction bases unmatched: 7. CDR3 in amino acids: CASCGLAGLKETQYF. The CDR3 region has the DNA TGCGCCAGCTGCGGACTAGCGGGGCTAAAAGAGACCCAGTACTTC.

In its sample, this clonotype was seen many times. The V call is TRBV15, the J call TRBJ2-3; D uncertain. The CDR3 consists of 13 residues. V was clipped by 3 bases and J by 6 bases, with 10 bases between them. In germline, CDR1 is LNHNV, CDR2 YYDKDF (reference sequence). As DNA, the CDR3 is TGTGCCACCAGCAGCTCGGTATTTGATACGCAGTATTTT. Amino acids: CATSSSVFDTQYF.

This clonotype appeared a few times. This rearrangement joins TRBV11-3 to TRBJ2-2; the match to TRBD1 covers 7 bases. CDR3 length: 14 amino acids. J lost 7 bases, V lost 5 bases, and 7 bases had no gene match. CDR1 and CDR2 from the germline V gene are SGHNT and YENEEA. The CDR3 DNA sequence: TGTGCCAGCAGCCCTACAGGGGTCGGCGGGGAGCTGTTTTTT. It specifies CASSPTGVGGELFF. Full variable domain (outside the CDR3, taken from reference TRBV11-3 and TRBJ2-2): EAGVVQSPRYKIIEKKQPVAFWCNPISGHNTLYWYLQNLGQGPELLIRYENEEAVDDSQLPKDRFSAERLKGVDSTLKIQPAELGDSAVYLCASSPTGVGGELFFGEGSRLTVL.

The V call is TRBV29-1, the J call TRBJ1-4; unclear D gene. CDR3 length equals 14 residues. Germline CDR1 is SQVTM and CDR2 is ANQGSEA. Trimming removed 7 bases at V and 0 bases at J, with 12 bases between. In DNA form, the CDR3 reads TGCAGCGCTGGAAACCCAGCAACTAATGAAAAACTGTTTTTT. It specifies CSAGNPATNEKLFF.

This clonotype was detected ten times or more. The J gene is TRBJ2-1, the V gene TRBV6-2 or TRBV6-3; D is perhaps TRBD2 (6 bases). The CDR3 is 13 amino acids. Per the germline V gene, CDR1 is MNHEY and CDR2 is SVGEGT. Trimming pared 9 bases from V and 4 bases from J, leaving 13 bases between. CDR3 bases: TGTGCCAGTTCCCGGGACTCTTACAATGAGCAGTTCTTC. Translated, it gives CASSRDSYNEQFF.

This clonotype was observed many times. The gene calls are TRBV3-1 and TRBJ2-1, with D perhaps being TRBD1 or TRBD2 (5 bases each). The germline V and J ends were trimmed by 4 bases and 9 bases, with 13 bases remaining between them. The length of the CDR3 is 13 residues. Germline CDR1 LGHDT, CDR2 YNNKEL (reference sequence). For the CDR3, the DNA is TGTGCCAGCAGCCGAAGTACTGGGGGTGAGCAGTTCTTC. This sequence encodes CASSRSTGGEQFF.

This clonotype has just a few counts. The chain couples TRBV20-1 to TRBJ2-1, with 10 bases identical to TRBD2. The CDR3 runs 15 residues. Germline loops: CDR1 DFQATT, CDR2 SNEGSKA (reference sequence). The junction had 9 bases not matched to a gene; V was cut back by 6 bases and J by 4 bases. The CDR3 region has the DNA TGCAGTGCCCCGGAAGCGGGAGGGCAGTACAATGAGCAGTTCTTC. Translating gives CSAPEAGGQYNEQFF.

Turning to this clonotype: At one end the junction does not follow the germline gene, possibly because of a read error. The V and J genes are TRBV6-2 or TRBV6-3 and TRBJ2-1; D remains ambiguous. The germline V gene encodes CDR1 MNHEY and CDR2 SVGEGT. CDR3 length equals 12 residues. The CDR3 nucleotides are TGTGCCAGCGGTTACTTAGACAATGAGCAGTTCTTC. Residues: CASGYLDNEQFF.

This clonotype turned up a few times. The gene calls are TRBV14 and TRBJ1-1; no definite D call. The CDR3 is 16 residues long. The V gene lost 6 bases and the J gene lost 0 bases, with 17 bases spanning the gap. Germline CDR1 is SGHDN and CDR2 is FVKESK. The CDR3 region is CASSSLRLGMNTEAFF. CDR3 DNA: TGTGCCAGCAGTTCGCTCAGATTGGGCATGAACACTGAAGCTTTCTTT.

The V call is TRBV29-1, the J call TRBJ2-7; 14 bases map to TRBD2. CDR1 is SQVTM, CDR2 ANQGSEA, per germline. This CDR3 comprises 14 residues. The V and J ends lost 6 bases and 2 bases, in that order; junction bases with no gene match: 3. The CDR3 here is CSVGGLAGAYEQYF. As DNA, the CDR3 is TGCAGCGTCGGGGGACTAGCGGGAGCCTACGAGCAGTACTTC.

The gene calls are TRBV20-1 and TRBJ2-1, with D tentatively TRBD1 or TRBD2 (5 bases each). The germline V gene encodes CDR1 DFQATT and CDR2 SNEGSKA (reference sequence). Trimming removed 6 bases from V and 3 bases from J, with 18 bases in between. This CDR3 comprises 15 residues. For the CDR3, the DNA is TGCAGTGCCAGGGCTATCCTAGCTATCTACAATGAGCAGTTCTTC. Amino acids: CSARAILAIYNEQFF.

This clonotype came up many times. The chain couples TRBV2 to TRBJ2-7, with D unclear. The CDR3 covers 15 residues. The germline V gene encodes CDR1 SNHLY and CDR2 FYNNEI. V was pared by 6 bases and J by 3 bases, with 18 bases between. CDR3 protein: CASRPDTRGSYEQYF. The CDR3 bases are TGTGCCAGCAGACCCGACACCCGAGGAAGCTACGAGCAGTACTTC.

Comment on this clonotype: One junction end does not reproduce the germline sequence, and a read error may be involved. The chain employs TRBV15 and TRBJ1-3; no firm D call. This CDR3 has 15 residues. Germline assignment: CDR1 LNHNV and CDR2 YYDKDF (reference sequence). The CDR3: CATSRTPSSRNTIYF. The CDR3 nucleotides are TGTGCCACCAGCAGGACTCCTAGCTCTAGAAACACCATATATTTT.

The rearrangement joins TRBV7-2 to TRBJ2-4, with 9 nucleotides matching TRBD2. V was clipped by 1 base and J by 6 bases; unmatched bases: 4. The CDR3 has 15 amino acids. Germline CDR1 SGHTA, CDR2 FQGNSA. The CDR3 loop reads CASSLEGSGRNIQYF. The CDR3 coding sequence is TGTGCCAGCAGCTTAGAGGGTAGCGGGAGAAACATTCAGTACTTC.

CDR3 residues: CASSLVPGTGAAGELFF. In DNA form, the CDR3 reads TGTGCCAGCAGCTTAGTCCCCGGGACAGGGGCAGCCGGGGAGCTGTTTTTT. The gene calls are TRBV7-6 and TRBJ2-2; 10 nucleotides match TRBD1. Germline V CDR1 and CDR2: SGHVS, FNYEAQ. The CDR3 contains 17 residues. The J segment lost 6 bases and the V segment lost 1 base, leaving 8 bases of the junction unmatched.

J is TRBJ1-1 and V is TRBV29-1; tentatively, D is TRBD1 (6 bases). This CDR3 is 17 amino acids long. Per the germline V gene, CDR1 is SQVTM and CDR2 is ANQGSEA. V was clipped by 0 bases and J by 2 bases, with 19 bases between them. The CDR3 region has the DNA TGCAGCGTTGAAGATAGGCGGTCACAGGGTCCCAACACTGAAGCTTTCTTT. It specifies CSVEDRRSQGPNTEAFF.

The chain uses TRBV7-9 and TRBJ2-5; 10 bases are a match to TRBD2. Germline-derived CDR1 and CDR2 are SEHNR and FQNEAQ (reference sequence). This CDR3 region has 16 residues. V dropped 1 base and J dropped 2; count of bases not matched to a gene: 4. As DNA, the CDR3 is TGTGCCAGCAGCTTAGGGGCGACTAGCGGGCAAGAGACCCAGTACTTC. Protein: CASSLGATSGQETQYF.

A few counts support this clonotype. V is TRBV5-6 and J is TRBJ1-3; D is undetermined. Trimming left V 0 bases short and J 1 base short, with 11 bases between. Germline V gene sequence: CDR1 SGHDT, CDR2 YYEEEE. CDR3 length: 16 amino acids. The CDR3 bases are TGTGCCAGCAGCTTGGCCGGTAGTAATTCTGGAAACACCATATATTTT. This codes for CASSLAGSNSGNTIYF.

This clonotype was found many times. Sequence at one end of the junction differs from germline and may be a read error. V and J are TRBV6-1 and TRBJ2-2; 13 positions agree with TRBD2. The CDR3 runs to 17 residues. Germline values: CDR1 MNHNS, CDR2 SASEGT. The CDR3 coding sequence is TGTGCCAGCAGTGCCAAACTAGCGGGAGGGTACACCGGGGAACTGTTTTTT. Translated, it gives CASSAKLAGGYTGELFF.

The sample holds many counts of this clonotype. This chain connects TRBV27 to TRBJ2-4; 14 bases align to TRBD2. CDR3 length: 19 amino acids. Germline CDR1 reads MNHEY; CDR2 reads SMNVEV (reference sequence). After removal of 4 bases from V and 4 bases from J, the junction contained 12 bases not matched to a gene. The CDR3 region is CASSSPGLAGVEGKNIQYF. CDR3 coding DNA: TGTGCCAGCAGTTCTCCGGGACTAGCGGGAGTAGAGGGAAAAAACATTCAGTACTTC.

This clonotype showed up just a few times. The rearrangement links TRBV28 to TRBJ2-7; D is unclear. Germline V gives CDR1 MDHEN, CDR2 SYDVKM. The CDR3 consists of 11 residues. Trimming shortened V by 4 bases and J by 7 bases, and 8 bases separated the two germline ends. In DNA, the CDR3 is TGTGCCAGCAGTTCGGTGCGTGAGCAGTACTTC. It yields the protein CASSSVREQYF.

In its sample, this clonotype was seen many times. J is TRBJ1-1 and V is TRBV29-1; TRBD1 might be the D (5 bases). CDR1 and CDR2 from the germline V gene are SQVTM and ANQGSEA. The germline V and J ends were trimmed by 5 bases and 1 base, with 17 bases remaining between them. The CDR3 is made up of 15 amino acids. In nucleotides, the CDR3 is TGCAGCGTTTGGGTCCAAGGGGCGGGGAACACTGAAGCTTTCTTT. Residues: CSVWVQGAGNTEAFF.

To note about this clonotype: Relative to the germline gene, one junction end is altered; a read error may explain this. The genes are TRBV20-1 and TRBJ2-6, with D possibly TRBD1 on 5 matching bases. Germline lookup yields CDR1 DFQATT and CDR2 SNEGSKA (reference sequence). The CDR3 runs 14 residues. The CDR3 protein is CSARAGSGANVLTF. The CDR3 nucleotides read TGCAGTGCCAGAGCAGGGTCTGGGGCCAACGTCCTGACTTTC.

This clonotype was observed at least ten times. This chain links TRBV5-1 with TRBJ1-4; TRBD1 agrees at 7 bases. Germline V CDR1 and CDR2: SGHRS, YFSETQ. This CDR3 region has 16 residues. With V trimmed by 4 bases and J by 1 base, 7 bases remained unmatched. This CDR3 is CASSRTRQGTNEKLFF. CDR3 nucleotide sequence: TGCGCCAGCAGCAGGACGCGACAGGGAACTAATGAAAAACTGTTTTTT.

This clonotype was observed at least ten times. The chain carries TRBV6-6 and TRBJ2-3, with 8 nucleotides matching TRBD2. Germline CDR1 is MNHNY and CDR2 is SVGAGI (reference sequence). The CDR3 length is 18 residues. Unmatched junction bases numbered 8, after V lost 0 bases and J lost 0 bases. The CDR3 reads CASSYSRTTSASTDTQYF. As DNA, the CDR3 is TGTGCCAGCAGTTACTCTAGAACGACTAGCGCGAGCACAGATACGCAGTATTTT.

This clonotype was observed many times. J is TRBJ2-1 and V is TRBV3-1; 8 bases are shared with TRBD2. V was clipped by 1 base and J by 4 bases; unmatched bases: 3. Germline V gives CDR1 LGHDT, CDR2 YNNKEL (reference sequence). The CDR3 has 15 amino acids. CDR3 amino acids: CASSQAGGMYNEQFF. CDR3 sequence (DNA): TGTGCCAGCAGCCAAGCGGGGGGGATGTACAATGAGCAGTTCTTC.

This clonotype was counted many times. The chain combines TRBV18 with TRBJ1-1; weak D call: TRBD1 (6 bases). This CDR3 has 16 residues. V dropped 1 base and J dropped 2 bases, with 14 bases sitting between them. The V gene's germline CDR1 is KGHSH and CDR2 LQKENI. The CDR3 DNA is TGTGCCAGCTCACCACAGGGGGGAACAACTAACACTGAAGCTTTCTTT. Amino acids: CASSPQGGTTNTEAFF.

The chain uses TRBV12-3 or TRBV12-4 and TRBJ2-4, with 9 bases lining up with TRBD2. The CDR3 loop spans 17 amino acids. The ends lost 3 bases at V and 1 base at J; junction bases unmatched: 7. The CDR3 spells CASSLGTSQGAKNIQYF. Here the CDR3 DNA reads TGTGCCAGCAGTTTGGGGACTAGCCAAGGGGCCAAAAACATTCAGTACTTC.